The 29 T cell receptor beta chains below come from one sample, sequenced in a study of shared clonotypes between healthy human individuals. Using immunoSEQ multiplex PCR, the repertoire was profiled, and TCRdb retains in-frame clones only, with some absent. The data show roughly 2.5 million clones, more than 90% seen once. Sequencing was carried out using naive CD4+ T cells sorted from blood. Subset in this sample: CD45RA+ positively selected. The receptors come from a man between 18 and 35 years old in good health.

This clone has only one observation. This chain joins TRBV4-3 and TRBJ2-5; D is ambiguous. This CDR3 has 13 amino acids. V lost 0 bases, J lost 5 bases, and 7 bases lay in between. In germline, CDR1 is LGHNA, CDR2 YSLEER. The CDR3 loop is CASSQEIWETQYF. The CDR3 coding sequence is TGCGCCAGCAGCCAAGAAATCTGGGAGACCCAGTACTTC.

The rearrangement uses TRBV7-9 and TRBJ2-2; D possibly uses TRBD1 or TRBD2 (5 bases each). The CDR3 totals 15 residues. Looked up from germline, CDR1 is SEHNR and CDR2 is FQNEAQ (reference sequence). V was shortened by 1 base and J by 2 bases, with 8 bases between the two germline ends. The DNA of the CDR3 is TGTGCCAGCAGCTTAGAGGGGAGAAACACCGGGGAGCTGTTTTTT. As protein: CASSLEGRNTGELFF.

A word on this clone: Other nucleotide sequences from this sample produce the same CDR3. This chain joins TRBV7-2 and TRBJ2-2; no reliable D call. This CDR3 is 12 amino acids long. Trimming shortened V by 5 bases and J by 3 bases, and 4 bases separated the two germline ends. From germline, CDR1 is SGHTA and CDR2 FQGNSA. CDR3 coding DNA: TGTGCCAGCAGCCGATACACCGGGGAGCTGTTTTTT. Its protein product is CASSRYTGELFF.

This chain links TRBV7-8 with TRBJ2-7; possibly TRBD1 or TRBD2 for D (6 bases each). Trimming cost V 1 base and J 6 bases, with 16 bases left between them. CDR3 size: 15 residues. Germline V CDR1 and CDR2: SGHVS, FQNEAQ. The CDR3 protein is CASSLVYRGPSEQYF. The CDR3 coding sequence is TGTGCCAGCAGCTTAGTTTACCGGGGGCCGTCCGAGCAGTACTTC.

J is TRBJ2-7 and V is TRBV4-3; no definite D call. In germline, CDR1 is LGHNA, CDR2 YSLEER. The CDR3 has 13 residues. V was pared by 0 bases and J by 7 bases, with 10 bases between. The CDR3 sequence is CASSQDRAGEQYF. CDR3 DNA: TGCGCCAGCAGCCAAGATCGGGCCGGGGAGCAGTACTTC.

Note on this clone: Other nucleotide sequences in the sample specify the same CDR3. The rearrangement joins TRBV5-1 to TRBJ2-1, with D perhaps given as TRBD1 or TRBD2 (6 bases each). V lost 0 bases to trimming and J lost 0 bases, with 10 bases between them. The length of the CDR3 is 16 residues. In germline, CDR1 is SGHRS, CDR2 YFSETQ. CDR3 nucleotide sequence: TGCGCCAGCAGCTTGGGGAGGGGGAGCTCCTACAATGAGCAGTTCTTC. Translation gives CASSLGRGSSYNEQFF.

The chain recombines TRBV21-1 with TRBJ2-1; TRBD1, as called in the table, went unchecked against the DNA. TRBV21-1 is classified as a pseudogene. This CDR3 region has 15 residues. The CDR3, as DNA: TGTGCCAGCAGCAAGGCAGGGGCCTCCTACAATGAGCAGTTCTTC. Translation: CASSKAGASYNEQFF.

V and J are TRBV27 and TRBJ1-1; unclear D gene. Looked up from germline, CDR1 is MNHEY and CDR2 is SMNVEV (reference sequence). Between the trimmed V and J ends, which lost 7 bases and 3 bases, there was a span of 15 bases. The length of the CDR3 is 14 residues. CDR3 protein: CASKVRNLDTEAFF. The CDR3 nucleotides read TGTGCCAGCAAGGTACGCAATTTGGACACTGAAGCTTTCTTT.

V is TRBV6-6 and J is TRBJ1-2; a weak D match, TRBD1 (6 bases). This CDR3 is 14 amino acids long. Trimming removed 7 bases from V and 3 bases from J, with 15 bases in between. Germline V gives CDR1 MNHNY, CDR2 SVGAGI (reference sequence). The CDR3 region has the DNA TGTGCCAGCACCTCGGGAGGGGGACACTATGGCTACACCTTC. Translating gives CASTSGGGHYGYTF.

The genes are TRBV30 and TRBJ2-7, with 8 positions matching TRBD1. Germline V CDR1 and CDR2: GTSNPN, SVGIG (reference sequence). The CDR3 contains 13 residues. The V and J ends lost 1 base and 12 bases, in that order; junction bases with no gene match: 11. Written as DNA, the CDR3 is TGTGCCTGGAGTGGACAGGGGCCGGGACAGCGGTACTTC. It encodes CAWSGQGPGQRYF.

The genes are TRBV19 and TRBJ2-1, with 11 bases fitting TRBD2. Per germline, CDR1 LNHDA and CDR2 SQIVND (reference sequence). After removal of 3 bases from V and 7 bases from J, the junction contained 2 bases not matched to a gene. CDR3 length: 14 residues. As DNA, the CDR3 is TGTGCCAGTAGTATTAGCGGGAGGGGTAATGAGCAGTTCTTC. This gives the protein CASSISGRGNEQFF.

The chain joins TRBV15 to TRBJ1-2; D is uncertain. CDR3 length: 14 amino acids. V lost 5 bases, J lost 8 bases, and 18 bases lay in between. The germline CDR1 and CDR2 sequences are LNHNV and YYDKDF (reference sequence). The DNA for the CDR3 is TGTGCCACCAGCCTAAATTTGGCGCCCGAGGGCTACACCTTC. Translation: CATSLNLAPEGYTF.

The chain is built from TRBV30 and TRBJ2-1; 10 bases are a match to TRBD2. J gave up 13 bases and V 3 bases, and 9 bases lay outside the gene matches. Germline CDR1 is GTSNPN and CDR2 is SVGIG (reference sequence). This CDR3 is 13 amino acids long. The CDR3 loop reads CAWRQRGGFFQFF. The CDR3 nucleotides read TGTGCCTGGAGGCAGCGGGGGGGCTTCTTTCAGTTCTTC.

The V and J genes are TRBV18 and TRBJ1-2, with D possibly TRBD1 on 5 matching bases. Trimming took off 0 bases at V and 2 bases at J, with 10 bases between the two ends. Germline V gene sequence: CDR1 KGHSH, CDR2 LQKENI. CDR3 length: 15 amino acids. CDR3 amino acids: CASSPPGAGNYGYTF. Here the CDR3 DNA reads TGTGCCAGCTCACCACCAGGGGCAGGAAACTATGGCTACACCTTC.

This clone has only one observation. The chain recombines TRBV10-2 with TRBJ2-4; 10 bases are a match to TRBD1. The germline gives CDR1 WSHSY, CDR2 SAAADI. The CDR3 is 17 amino acids. The ends lost 0 bases at V and 3 bases at J; junction bases unmatched: 5. The CDR3 nucleotides read TGCGCCAGCAGTGAGTCAGGGACAGGGGCGTACAAAAACATTCAGTACTTC. It translates to CASSESGTGAYKNIQYF.

The rearrangement links TRBV13 to TRBJ2-7; the match to TRBD2 covers 9 bases. The V gene's germline CDR1 is PRHDT and CDR2 FYEKMQ (reference sequence). The length of the CDR3 is 14 residues. Trimming cost V 3 bases and J 6 bases; bases outside gene matches: 6. For the CDR3, the DNA is TGTGCCAGCAGCTTTACCGGGACTAGCAGCGAGCAGTACTTC. Amino acid sequence: CASSFTGTSSEQYF.

The chain is built from TRBV30 and TRBJ1-4; D uncertain. Trimming left V 6 bases short and J 4 bases short, with 12 bases between. The CDR3 sequence is 13 residues long. Per germline, CDR1 GTSNPN and CDR2 SVGIG (reference sequence). CDR3 nucleotides: TGTGCCTGTCTACCGGAATTTAATGAAAAACTGTTTTTT. It codes for CACLPEFNEKLFF. Full variable domain (rest looked up from reference TRBV30 and TRBJ1-4): SQTIHQWPATLVQPVGSPLSLECTVEGTSNPNLYWYRQAAGRGLQLLFYSVGIGQISSEVPQNLSASRPQDRQFILSSKKLLLSDSGFYLCACLPEFNEKLFFGSGTQLSVL.

The chain has TRBV2 and TRBJ2-1, with 10 bases matching TRBD2. The trim removed 5 bases at V and 7 bases at J, leaving 17 bases unmatched. Germline V CDR1 and CDR2: SNHLY, FYNNEI. CDR3 length: 18 residues. CDR3: CASSQTSGISFDPNEQFF. DNA of the CDR3: TGTGCCAGCAGTCAAACTAGCGGGATATCCTTCGATCCGAATGAGCAGTTCTTC.

Concerning this clone: This specimen includes other DNA sequences encoding the same CDR3. The chain employs TRBV10-2 and TRBJ1-1; a possible D gene is TRBD1 (5 bases). The CDR3 has 13 amino acids. The germline gives CDR1 WSHSY, CDR2 SAAADI. V gave up 2 bases and J gave up 4 bases, with 8 bases separating them. The CDR3 nucleotides read TGCGCCAGCAGTGAGAGCGGGGGCACTGAAGCTTTCTTT. It encodes CASSESGGTEAFF.

This chain connects TRBV29-1 to TRBJ2-7, with D perhaps TRBD1 (6 bases). From germline, CDR1 is SQVTM and CDR2 ANQGSEA. The CDR3 totals 13 residues. V lost 4 bases and J 6 bases, leaving 16 bases between the germline ends. CDR3 amino acids: CSVGALDSSEQYF. The CDR3 nucleotides read TGCAGCGTTGGAGCCCTGGACAGTTCCGAGCAGTACTTC.

This clone has more than one count but fewer than ten. CDR3 amino acids: CASSIRQAPSPLHF. In DNA, the CDR3 is TGTGCCAGTAGTATCCGACAGGCCCCTTCACCCCTCCACTTT. The chain couples TRBV19 to TRBJ1-6, with D tentatively TRBD1 (6 bases). This CDR3 has 14 residues. V was trimmed by 3 bases and J by 9 bases, leaving 12 bases between them. Germline CDR1 LNHDA, CDR2 SQIVND (reference sequence).

This clone showed up just once. This chain links TRBV4-1 with TRBJ2-7; TRBD2 aligns across 8 bases. The length of the CDR3 is 15 residues. The ends lost 1 base at V and 2 bases at J; junction bases unmatched: 4. Germline V gene data show CDR1 as MGHRA and CDR2 as YSYEKL. The DNA of the CDR3 is TGCGCCAGCAGCCAAGGAAGCGGGGGCACCTACGAGCAGTACTTC. Amino acid sequence: CASSQGSGGTYEQYF.

The chain's CDR3 is CASSVGLAGAGGPYNEQFF. CDR3 in DNA: TGCGCCAGCAGCGTGGGACTAGCGGGGGCCGGGGGCCCTTACAATGAGCAGTTCTTC. The chain recombines TRBV5-1 with TRBJ2-1; 14 bases are a match to TRBD2. From germline, CDR1 is SGHRS and CDR2 YFSETQ. This CDR3 is built from 19 residues. V lost 4 bases and J lost 4; bases outside the gene matches: 13.

The rearrangement links TRBV6-1 to TRBJ1-4; perhaps TRBD1 as D (6 bases). Germline CDR1 and CDR2: MNHNS and SASEGT. This CDR3 comprises 14 residues. Deletions cut 6 bases from V and 8 bases from J, with 16 bases between. The chain's CDR3 is CASRKRGEIEKLFF. The CDR3 DNA reads as TGTGCCAGCAGAAAAAGGGGGGAAATCGAAAAACTGTTTTTT.

This chain uses TRBV5-1 with TRBJ1-3, with TRBD1 matching over 7 bases. From germline, CDR1 is SGHRS and CDR2 YFSETQ. The CDR3 loop spans 16 amino acids. V trimming: 3 bases; J trimming: 0 bases; junction bases outside the gene matches: 6. The CDR3 coding sequence is TGCGCCAGCAGCTCCGGGACAGTCTACTCTGGAAACACCATATATTTT. Translation gives CASSSGTVYSGNTIYF. Based on the CDR3 plus reference TRBV5-1 and TRBJ1-3, the full variable domain is KAGVTQTPRYLIKTRGQQVTLSCSPISGHRSVSWYQQTPGQGLQFLFEYFSETQRNKGNFPGRFSGRQFSNSRSEMNVSTLELGDSALYLCASSSGTVYSGNTIYFGEGSWLTVV.

The chain employs TRBV5-6 and TRBJ2-5; D may be TRBD1 (6 bases). The CDR3 extends over 16 amino acids. Looked up from germline, CDR1 is SGHDT and CDR2 is YYEEEE. Trimming removed 4 bases at V and 5 bases at J, with 21 bases between. The CDR3 reads CASSAFFRGFKETQYF. The CDR3 DNA sequence: TGTGCCAGCAGCGCATTTTTCAGGGGTTTTAAGGAGACCCAGTACTTC.

This clone appeared a single time. The V gene is TRBV19, the J gene TRBJ2-5, with 13 bases fitting TRBD2. Trimming at V came to 5 bases and at J to 5 bases, leaving 5 bases not matched to a gene. CDR1 is LNHDA and CDR2 is SQIVND in the germline V gene (reference sequence). The CDR3 sequence is 15 residues long. The DNA for the CDR3 is TGTGCCAGTAGTCCACTAGCGGGAGGGCCTGAGACCCAGTACTTC. Residues: CASSPLAGGPETQYF.

V and J are TRBV10-3 and TRBJ2-5; 10 bases are shared with TRBD2. CDR1 and CDR2 from the germline V gene are ENHRY and SYGVKD. The CDR3 is 13 amino acids. V lost 3 bases, J lost 10 bases, and 5 bases stayed unmatched. CDR3 residues: CAISEGSGGFQYF. The CDR3 DNA reads as TGTGCCATCAGTGAAGGTAGCGGGGGGTTCCAGTACTTC.

This clone was counted once. The V and J genes are TRBV7-9 and TRBJ1-6; D not resolved. V was shortened by 4 bases and J by 0 bases, with 16 bases between the two germline ends. Germline V CDR1 and CDR2: SEHNR, FQNEAQ (reference sequence). This CDR3 is built from 18 residues. The CDR3 reads CASSSRAGSSSYNSPLHF. The DNA of the CDR3 is TGTGCCAGCAGCTCCAGAGCGGGGTCTAGCTCCTATAATTCACCCCTCCACTTT. The variable domain in full, with the rest retrieved from reference TRBV7-9 and TRBJ1-6, is DTGVSQNPRHKITKRGQNVTFRCDPISEHNRLYWYRQTLGQGPEFLTYFQNEAQLEKSRLLSDRFSAERPKGSFSTLEIQRTEQGDSAMYLCASSSRAGSSSYNSPLHFGNGTRLTVT.